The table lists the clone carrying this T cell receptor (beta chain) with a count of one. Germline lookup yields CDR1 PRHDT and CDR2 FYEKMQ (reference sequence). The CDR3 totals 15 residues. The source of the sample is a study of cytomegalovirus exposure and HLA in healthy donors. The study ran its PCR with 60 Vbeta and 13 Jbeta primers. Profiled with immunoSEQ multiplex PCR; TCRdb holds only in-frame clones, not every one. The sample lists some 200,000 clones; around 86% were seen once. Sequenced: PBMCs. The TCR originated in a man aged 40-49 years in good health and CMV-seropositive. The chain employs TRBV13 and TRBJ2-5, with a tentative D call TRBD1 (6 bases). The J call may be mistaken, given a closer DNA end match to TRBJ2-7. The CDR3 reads CASSTPGAPRDEQYF. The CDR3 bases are TGTGCCAGCAGCACCCCAGGGGCGCCAAGGGACGAGCAGTACTTC.